Shown below are 8 T cell receptor beta chains from a single sample sequenced in a study of T cell responses to AZD1222 COVID-19 vaccine. The repertoire was sequenced with immunoSEQ multiplex PCR; TCRdb's copy has only in-frame clones and lacks some. The sample has 100,000 to 150,000 clones, approximately 94% seen once. The input for sequencing was peripheral blood, taken 28 days after the second AZD1222 dose. Receptor source: an adult who received the AZD1222 COVID-19 vaccine.

This chain links TRBV7-9 with TRBJ1-6; TRBD1 matches 9 bases. CDR3 length: 15 amino acids. V shed 5 bases and J 9 bases; nucleotides not matched to a gene: 8. Germline V lookup: CDR1 SEHNR, CDR2 FQNEAQ (reference sequence). CDR3 protein: CASSPSGTGLSPLHF. As DNA, the CDR3 is TGTGCCAGCAGCCCCTCCGGGACAGGGCTTTCACCCCTCCACTTT. Using reference TRBV7-9 and TRBJ1-6 for the parts outside the CDR3, the full variable domain is DTGVSQNPRHKITKRGQNVTFRCDPISEHNRLYWYRQTLGQGPEFLTYFQNEAQLEKSRLLSDRFSAERPKGSFSTLEIQRTEQGDSAMYLCASSPSGTGLSPLHFGNGTRLTVT.

This clone was picked up one time. The chain couples TRBV19 to TRBJ1-1, with D uncertain. The V gene's germline CDR1 is LNHDA and CDR2 SQIVND (reference sequence). This CDR3 is 12 amino acids long. Trimming pared 5 bases from V and 5 bases from J, leaving 9 bases between. CDR3: CASSHLRTEAFF. The CDR3 bases are TGTGCCAGTAGTCACCTTAGAACTGAAGCTTTCTTT. The variable domain in full, with the rest retrieved from reference TRBV19 and TRBJ1-1, is DGGITQSPKYLFRKEGQNVTLSCEQNLNHDAMYWYRQDPGQGLRLIYYSQIVNDFQKGDIAEGYSVSREKKESFPLTVTSAQKNPTAFYLCASSHLRTEAFFGQGTRLTVV.

The chain's CDR3 is CASSLPPGTPHIMNTEAFF. The CDR3 region has the DNA TGTGCCAGCAGTTTACCTCCGGGTACGCCTCATATTATGAACACTGAAGCTTTCTTT. The chain has TRBV6-2 or TRBV6-3 and TRBJ1-1; D call uncertain. The ends were cut back, 4 bases at V and 0 bases at J, with 24 bases in the middle. The germline V gene encodes CDR1 MNHEY and CDR2 SVGEGT. The CDR3 has 19 residues.

The chain couples TRBV6-2 or TRBV6-3 to TRBJ2-1, with TRBD2 matching 11 bases. V shed 5 bases, J shed 0 bases, and the junction held 9 bases outside the gene matches. Germline loops: CDR1 MNHEY, CDR2 SVGEGT. The CDR3 runs 18 residues. CDR3: CASSPGLADSDSYNEQFF. For the CDR3, the DNA is TGTGCCAGCAGTCCGGGACTAGCGGACTCCGACTCCTACAATGAGCAGTTCTTC.

The rearrangement links TRBV18 to TRBJ1-4, with no clear D. The germline V gene has CDR1 KGHSH and CDR2 LQKENI. V was cut by 1 base and J by 0 bases, with 12 bases left in between. The CDR3 has 17 amino acids. The CDR3 DNA is TGTGCCAGCTCACCACGAGAAGAGCCTGCAACTAATGAAAAACTGTTTTTT. Its protein product is CASSPREEPATNEKLFF.

The genes are TRBV5-4 and TRBJ1-1; TRBD1 matches 7 bases. The J segment lost 6 bases and the V segment lost 4 bases, leaving 9 bases of the junction unmatched. Germline assignment: CDR1 SGHNT and CDR2 YYREEE (reference sequence). The CDR3 is 14 amino acids. Written as DNA, the CDR3 is TGTGCCAGCAGCCAGAGACAGGGTCGGGCTGAAGCTTTCTTT. This gives the protein CASSQRQGRAEAFF.

This chain connects TRBV7-7 to TRBJ1-3, with D perhaps TRBD1 (6 bases). Germline V gene lookup returns CDR1 SSHAT and CDR2 FNYEAQ (reference sequence). The CDR3 contains 16 residues. V was shortened by 1 base and J by 3 bases, with 13 bases between the two germline ends. In DNA, the CDR3 is TGTGCCAGCAGCTTAGACACGGACAGACGTGGAAACACCATATATTTT. Amino acid sequence: CASSLDTDRRGNTIYF.

The CDR3 DNA sequence: TGCGCCAGCAGCTTGGGAGCGGGGGGGAGCACAGATACGCAGTATTTT. Its protein product is CASSLGAGGSTDTQYF. V is TRBV5-1 and J is TRBJ2-3; 10 bases line up with TRBD2. In germline, CDR1 is SGHRS, CDR2 YFSETQ. Trimming at V came to 0 bases and at J to 0 bases, leaving 1 base not matched to a gene. The CDR3 has 16 residues.